This T cell receptor (beta chain) is drawn from a study of breast tumors, draining lymph nodes, adjacent tissues. TCRdb itself ran the multiplex PCR reads through MiXCR, one entry per CDR3 protein. The repertoire holds 290,000 or so distinct CDR3 sequences, with roughly 30% as singletons. In this sample, this clonotype turned up many times. This CDR3 region has 15 residues. Unmatched junction bases numbered 8, after V lost 7 bases and J lost 5 bases. The lymph nodes were axillary draining lymph nodes from breast cancer patients. The TCR comes from a female donor with breast cancer. Some clones in this sample may be carry-over from other donors' samples. J is TRBJ2-2 and V is TRBV12-3 or TRBV12-4, with 9 nucleotides matching TRBD2. Sequenced material: axillary lymph node tissue. As DNA, the CDR3 is TGTGCCAGCATCATAGCGGGAGTAGGGACCGGGGAGCTGTTTTTT. Translation: CASIIAGVGTGELFF.